Listed here are 17 T cell receptor beta chains from one sample, sequenced in a study of blood T cell repertoires in COVID-19. TCRdb's copy holds only in-frame clones and misses some; the assay was immunoSEQ multiplex PCR. The sample has approximately 37,000 clones; 91% are singletons. The sample comprised peripheral blood. The receptor set was obtained from a woman older than 75 with acute or convalescent COVID-19.

This CDR3 reads CASSPTGGGGYTF. DNA of the CDR3: TGTGCCAGCAGTCCCACAGGGGGCGGAGGCTACACCTTC. The genes are TRBV6-6 and TRBJ1-2, with 9 bases lining up with TRBD1. Germline values: CDR1 MNHNY, CDR2 SVGAGI (reference sequence). This CDR3 contains 13 residues. The J segment lost 8 bases and the V segment lost 5 bases, leaving 6 bases of the junction unmatched.

The gene calls are TRBV19 and TRBJ1-1, with 10 bases lining up with TRBD1. Trimming at V came to 3 bases and at J to 3 bases, leaving 7 bases not matched to a gene. The CDR3 loop spans 16 amino acids. Germline V CDR1 and CDR2: LNHDA, SQIVND (reference sequence). CDR3 DNA: TGTGCCAGTAGTATCCCCCGGACAGGGGGGTACACTGAAGCTTTCTTT. Its translation is CASSIPRTGGYTEAFF.

This chain connects TRBV6-5 to TRBJ2-7, with TRBD1 matching 8 bases. CDR1 MNHEY and CDR2 SVGAGI come from the germline V gene. CDR3 length equals 14 residues. Trimming removed 5 bases from V and 2 bases from J; junction bases left unmatched: 5. CDR3 region: CASSRRQGTYEQYF. CDR3 DNA: TGTGCCAGCAGTCGACGACAGGGGACCTACGAGCAGTACTTC.

The chain uses TRBV2 and TRBJ2-3, with 11 bases fitting TRBD2. Looked up from germline, CDR1 is SNHLY and CDR2 is FYNNEI. This CDR3 region has 15 residues. V shed 6 bases and J 6 bases; nucleotides not matched to a gene: 8. The CDR3 region has the DNA TGTGCCAGCAGGGACACTAGCGGGGGCGTGGATACGCAGTATTTT. Translated: CASRDTSGGVDTQYF. The whole variable domain, remainder taken from reference TRBV2 and TRBJ2-3, is EPEVTQTPSHQVTQMGQEVILRCVPISNHLYFYWYRQILGQKVEFLVSFYNNEISEKSEIFDDQFSVERPDGSNFTLKIRSTKLEDSAMYFCASRDTSGGVDTQYFGPGTRLTVL.

The J gene is TRBJ2-7, the V gene TRBV27, with 8 bases that match TRBD1. Per the germline V gene, CDR1 is MNHEY and CDR2 is SMNVEV (reference sequence). The ends lost 5 bases at V and 4 bases at J; junction bases unmatched: 13. This CDR3 region has 16 residues. The CDR3 region has the DNA TGTGCCAGCAGTCGAAACATTGGGACAGGATTGTACGAGCAGTACTTC. It is translated as CASSRNIGTGLYEQYF.

The V call is TRBV7-6, the J call TRBJ2-1; TRBD2 aligns across 8 bases. Germline V gene data show CDR1 as SGHVS and CDR2 as FNYEAQ. The CDR3 runs to 17 residues. V shed 1 base, J shed 0 bases, and the junction held 5 bases outside the gene matches. Here the CDR3 DNA reads TGTGCCAGCAGCTTAGGGGTCCTAGCGGGCTCCTACAATGAGCAGTTCTTC. This translates into CASSLGVLAGSYNEQFF.

This chain links TRBV4-3 with TRBJ1-1; D is undetermined. Germline loops: CDR1 LGHNA, CDR2 YSLEER. This CDR3 has 14 amino acids. V was trimmed by 3 bases and J by 0 bases, leaving 8 bases between them. DNA of the CDR3: TGCGCCAGCAGCCAGGCATCAGTGAACACTGAAGCTTTCTTT. Translating it yields CASSQASVNTEAFF.

V is TRBV10-3 and J is TRBJ2-3, with TRBD2 matching 10 bases. In germline, CDR1 is ENHRY, CDR2 SYGVKD. V lost 6 bases, J lost 0 bases, and 9 bases stayed unmatched. The CDR3 loop spans 17 amino acids. The CDR3 loop reads CAISRGRAGGSTDTQYF. In DNA form, the CDR3 reads TGTGCCATCAGCAGAGGTCGAGCGGGGGGGAGCACAGATACGCAGTATTTT.

The J gene is TRBJ2-1, the V gene TRBV7-3, with 11 bases aligning to TRBD2. Germline V gene sequence: CDR1 SGHTA, CDR2 FQGTGA. The CDR3 covers 16 residues. V gave up 1 base and J gave up 4 bases; unmatched junction bases: 3. CDR3 protein: CASSLMASGGYNEQFF. In DNA, the CDR3 is TGTGCCAGCAGCTTAATGGCTAGCGGGGGGTACAATGAGCAGTTCTTC.

The CDR3 is CASSLAATGALNYGYTF. The CDR3 bases are TGCGCCAGCAGCTTGGCCGCGACAGGGGCCCTCAACTATGGCTACACCTTC. V gene TRBV5-1 combines with J gene TRBJ1-2, with TRBD1 identical over 8 bases. Germline values: CDR1 SGHRS, CDR2 YFSETQ. This CDR3 contains 17 residues. After removal of 0 bases from V and 2 bases from J, the junction contained 9 bases not matched to a gene.

The rearrangement uses TRBV5-1 and TRBJ2-1, with 15 bases aligning to TRBD2. The junction had 13 bases not matched to a gene; V was cut back by 3 bases and J by 0 bases. In germline, CDR1 is SGHRS, CDR2 YFSETQ. This CDR3 region has 21 residues. Written as DNA, the CDR3 is TGCGCCAGCAGCTCGCCGCCTCCGGGACTAGCGGGGGGAGGCTCCTACAATGAGCAGTTCTTC. Its protein product is CASSSPPPGLAGGGSYNEQFF.

V usage is TRBV7-2 and J usage is TRBJ2-1; 10 nucleotides line up with TRBD2. The CDR3 runs to 16 residues. Unmatched junction bases numbered 10, after V lost 5 bases and J lost 6 bases. Looked up from germline, CDR1 is SGHTA and CDR2 is FQGNSA. The CDR3 DNA follows: TGTGCCAGCAGCAGGGGAGCGGGGGGGCCGGTCAATGAGCAGTTCTTC. Translation: CASSRGAGGPVNEQFF. The full variable domain, with the rest looked up from reference TRBV7-2 and TRBJ2-1, is GAGVSQSPSNKVTEKGKDVELRCDPISGHTALYWYRQSLGQGLEFLIYFQGNSAPDKSGLPSDRFSAERTGGSVSTLTIQRTQQEDSAVYLCASSRGAGGPVNEQFFGPGTRLTVL.

The rearrangement uses TRBV18 and TRBJ1-3; no clear D. Germline loops: CDR1 KGHSH, CDR2 LQKENI. Trimming removed 2 bases from V and 0 bases from J, with 11 bases in between. The CDR3 has 16 residues. The CDR3 sequence is CASSPGLGDSGNTIYF. The CDR3 bases are TGTGCCAGCTCACCAGGACTTGGGGACTCTGGAAACACCATATATTTT.

The CDR3 loop is CASKISSEFRETQYF. In DNA, the CDR3 is TGTGCCAGCAAAATCTCCTCCGAGTTTCGGGAGACCCAGTACTTC. The rearrangement links TRBV6-5 to TRBJ2-5; D is unresolved. This CDR3 region has 15 residues. The V gene's germline CDR1 is MNHEY and CDR2 SVGAGI. V shed 7 bases and J shed 5 bases, with 20 bases lying between them.

The genes are TRBV12-3 or TRBV12-4 and TRBJ1-1; unclear D gene. The V end was cut by 6 bases, the J end by 1 base, with 9 bases between. The CDR3 has 13 residues. CDR3 coding DNA: TGTGCCAGCAGCGCGTCCTGGAACACTGAAGCTTTCTTT. Amino acids: CASSASWNTEAFF.

The chain joins TRBV27 to TRBJ1-1, with 7 bases identical to TRBD1. The germline CDR1 and CDR2 sequences are MNHEY and SMNVEV (reference sequence). V shed 6 bases, J shed 4 bases, and the junction held 5 bases outside the gene matches. This CDR3 contains 13 residues. The CDR3 DNA follows: TGTGCCAGCAGGGCAGGGGGTGGCACTGAAGCTTTCTTT. Translation gives CASRAGGGTEAFF.

The V and J genes are TRBV7-6 and TRBJ2-3; unclear D gene. Germline V gives CDR1 SGHVS, CDR2 FNYEAQ. The CDR3 spans 13 residues. The V end lost 2 bases, the J end lost 5 bases, and 8 bases lay between the germline ends. The CDR3 DNA reads TGTGCCAGCAGCTTATCGGGTGAAGATACGCAGTATTTT. Translation: CASSLSGEDTQYF.